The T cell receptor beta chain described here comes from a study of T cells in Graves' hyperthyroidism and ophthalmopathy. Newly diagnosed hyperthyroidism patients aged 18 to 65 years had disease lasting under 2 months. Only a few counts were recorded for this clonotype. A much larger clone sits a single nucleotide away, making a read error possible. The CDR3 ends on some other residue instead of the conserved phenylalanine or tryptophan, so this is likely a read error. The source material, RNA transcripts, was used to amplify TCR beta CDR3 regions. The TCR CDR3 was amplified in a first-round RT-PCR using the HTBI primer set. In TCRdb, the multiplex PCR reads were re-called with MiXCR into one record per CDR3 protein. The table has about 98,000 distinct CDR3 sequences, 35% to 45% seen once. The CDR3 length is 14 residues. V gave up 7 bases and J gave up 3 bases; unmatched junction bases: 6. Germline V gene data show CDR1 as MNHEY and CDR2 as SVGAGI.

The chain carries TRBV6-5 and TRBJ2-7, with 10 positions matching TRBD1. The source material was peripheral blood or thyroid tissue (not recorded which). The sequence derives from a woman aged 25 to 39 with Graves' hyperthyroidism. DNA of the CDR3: TGTGCCAGCAATAGACAGGGGGCAGGCTACGAGCAGTACCTC. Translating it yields CASNRQGAGYEQYL.